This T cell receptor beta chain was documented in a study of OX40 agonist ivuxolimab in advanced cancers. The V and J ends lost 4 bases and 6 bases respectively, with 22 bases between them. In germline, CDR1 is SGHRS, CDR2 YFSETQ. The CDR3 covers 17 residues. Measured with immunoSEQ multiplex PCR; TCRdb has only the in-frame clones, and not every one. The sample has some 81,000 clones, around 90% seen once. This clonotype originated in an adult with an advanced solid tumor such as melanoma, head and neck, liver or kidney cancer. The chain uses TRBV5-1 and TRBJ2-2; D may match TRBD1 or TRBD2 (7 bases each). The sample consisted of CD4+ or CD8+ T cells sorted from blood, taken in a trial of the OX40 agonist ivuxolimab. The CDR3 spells CASSPREGASPAGELFF. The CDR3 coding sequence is TGCGCCAGCAGCCCAAGGGAGGGGGCGTCTCCGGCCGGGGAGCTGTTTTTT.